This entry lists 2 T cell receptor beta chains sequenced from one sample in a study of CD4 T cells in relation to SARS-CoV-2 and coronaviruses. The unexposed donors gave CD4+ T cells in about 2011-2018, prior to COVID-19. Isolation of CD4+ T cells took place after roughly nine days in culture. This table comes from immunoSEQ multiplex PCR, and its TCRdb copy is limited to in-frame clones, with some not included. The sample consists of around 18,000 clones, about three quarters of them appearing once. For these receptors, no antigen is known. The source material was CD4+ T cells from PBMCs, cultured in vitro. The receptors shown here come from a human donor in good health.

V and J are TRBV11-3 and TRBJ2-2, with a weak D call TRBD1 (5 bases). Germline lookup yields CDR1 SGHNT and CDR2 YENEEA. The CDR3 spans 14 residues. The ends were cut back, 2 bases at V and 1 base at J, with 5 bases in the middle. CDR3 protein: CASSLQGNTGELFF. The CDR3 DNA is TGTGCCAGCAGCTTACAGGGGAACACCGGGGAGCTGTTTTTT.

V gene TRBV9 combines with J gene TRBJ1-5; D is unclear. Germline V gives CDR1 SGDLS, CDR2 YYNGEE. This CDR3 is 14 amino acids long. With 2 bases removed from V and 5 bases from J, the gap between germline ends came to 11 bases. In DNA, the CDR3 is TGTGCCAGCAGCGTGGGAGGTATCGATCAGCCCCAGCATTTT. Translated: CASSVGGIDQPQHF.